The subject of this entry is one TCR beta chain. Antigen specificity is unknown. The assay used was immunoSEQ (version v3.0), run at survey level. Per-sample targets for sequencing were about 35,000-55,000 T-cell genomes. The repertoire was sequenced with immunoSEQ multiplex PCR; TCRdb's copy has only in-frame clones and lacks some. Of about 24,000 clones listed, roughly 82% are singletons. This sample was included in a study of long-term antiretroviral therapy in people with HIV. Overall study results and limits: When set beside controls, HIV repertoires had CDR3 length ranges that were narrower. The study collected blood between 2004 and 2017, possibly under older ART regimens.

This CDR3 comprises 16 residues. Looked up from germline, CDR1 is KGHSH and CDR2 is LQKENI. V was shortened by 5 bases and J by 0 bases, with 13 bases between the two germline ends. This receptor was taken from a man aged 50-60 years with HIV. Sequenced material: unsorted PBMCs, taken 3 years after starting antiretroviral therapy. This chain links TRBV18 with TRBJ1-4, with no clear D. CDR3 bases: TGTGCCAGCTCATCCCTGGACCATGCAACTAATGAAAAACTGTTTTTT. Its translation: CASSSLDHATNEKLFF.